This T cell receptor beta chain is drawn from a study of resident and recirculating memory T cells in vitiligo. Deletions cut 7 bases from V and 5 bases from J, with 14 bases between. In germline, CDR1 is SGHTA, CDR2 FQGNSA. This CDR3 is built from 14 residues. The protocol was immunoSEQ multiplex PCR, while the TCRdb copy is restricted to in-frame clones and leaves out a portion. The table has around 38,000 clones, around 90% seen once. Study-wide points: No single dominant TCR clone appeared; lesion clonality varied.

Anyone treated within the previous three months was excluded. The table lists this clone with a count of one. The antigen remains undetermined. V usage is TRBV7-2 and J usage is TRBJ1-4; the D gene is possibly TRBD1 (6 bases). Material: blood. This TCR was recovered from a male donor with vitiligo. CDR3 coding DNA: TGTGCCAGCACTAGGGGGGGGTCCAATGAAAAACTGTTTTTT. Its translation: CASTRGGSNEKLFF.